The 13 T cell receptor beta chains in this list originate from one sample, sequenced in a study of blood T cells in healthy people across ages. A second PCR of about 6 to 12 cycles used a sample-barcoded 5' primer and a J-beta primer mix. TCRdb used MiXCR to reprocess the 5' RACE reads, holding one entry per CDR3 protein. The sample includes about 830,000 distinct CDR3 sequences, 62% of them seen just once. The sample taken for sequencing was blood. The origin of the receptors is a young man in good health.

The chain is built from TRBV7-8 and TRBJ2-6; no clear D. Germline loops: CDR1 SGHVS, CDR2 FQNEAQ. CDR3 size: 15 residues. Trimming removed 1 base from V and 0 bases from J, with 4 bases in between. The DNA for the CDR3 is TGTGCCAGCAGCTTAGTGTACTCTGGGGCCAACGTCCTGACTTTC. This gives the protein CASSLVYSGANVLTF.

This clonotype was detected only a few times. The genes are TRBV3-1 and TRBJ2-7; D is ambiguous. The CDR3 spans 12 residues. The germline gives CDR1 LGHDT, CDR2 YNNKEL (reference sequence). Trimming took off 6 bases at V and 1 base at J, with 7 bases between the two ends. In DNA form, the CDR3 reads TGTGCCAGCAGTGTACTATCCTACGAGCAGTACTTC. Translated, it gives CASSVLSYEQYF.

The chain joins TRBV6-6 to TRBJ1-1; a weak D match, TRBD1 (5 bases). Trimming shortened V by 7 bases and J by 5 bases, and 8 bases separated the two germline ends. Germline CDR1 reads MNHNY; CDR2 reads SVGAGI (reference sequence). The CDR3 is 11 residues long. CDR3 in amino acids: CASIAGTEAFF. CDR3 coding DNA: TGTGCCAGCATAGCAGGGACTGAAGCTTTCTTT.

This sequence joins TRBV7-9 and TRBJ1-2, with D hard to call. The CDR3 is made up of 13 amino acids. The V gene lost 7 bases and the J gene lost 8 bases, with 17 bases spanning the gap. Looked up from germline, CDR1 is SEHNR and CDR2 is FQNEAQ (reference sequence). The CDR3 nucleotides read TGTGCCAGCACGGGCAGTCTCACGAGGGGCTACACCTTC. Translated, it gives CASTGSLTRGYTF. Using reference TRBV7-9 and TRBJ1-2 for the parts outside the CDR3, the full variable domain is DTGVSQNPRHKITKRGQNVTFRCDPISEHNRLYWYRQTLGQGPEFLTYFQNEAQLEKSRLLSDRFSAERPKGSFSTLEIQRTEQGDSAMYLCASTGSLTRGYTFGSGTRLTVV.

J is TRBJ2-3 and V is TRBV4-3; 8 bases match TRBD2. The CDR3 extends over 17 amino acids. J was trimmed by 1 base and V by 1 base; bases with no gene match: 7. Germline V lookup: CDR1 LGHNA, CDR2 YSLEER. This CDR3 is CASSQAGAGAGTDTQYF. In nucleotides, the CDR3 is TGCGCCAGCAGCCAAGCGGGAGCGGGGGCTGGCACAGATACGCAGTATTTT.

This clonotype was recorded once. The V gene is TRBV12-3 or TRBV12-4, the J gene TRBJ1-1; the D gene is possibly TRBD1 (6 bases). The CDR3 is made up of 16 amino acids. V lost 5 bases to trimming and J lost 7 bases, with 23 bases between them. CDR3 in amino acids: CASSTGMGARLHEAFF. CDR3 sequence (DNA): TGTGCCAGCAGTACAGGTATGGGGGCACGTTTACATGAAGCTTTCTTT.

The DNA of the CDR3 is TGCGCCAGCAGCAAGACGGTGACTAGCGCTGGCACAGATACGCAGTATTTT. As protein: CASSKTVTSAGTDTQYF. The V call is TRBV4-3, the J call TRBJ2-3; 8 nucleotides align to TRBD2. CDR1 is LGHNA and CDR2 is YSLEER in the germline V gene. This CDR3 is built from 17 residues. Trimming cost V 5 bases and J 1 base; bases outside gene matches: 11.

V gene TRBV28 combines with J gene TRBJ2-2, with 7 bases identical to TRBD2. V gave up 7 bases and J gave up 5 bases; unmatched junction bases: 7. The CDR3 covers 14 residues. From germline, CDR1 is MDHEN and CDR2 SYDVKM. CDR3 residues: CASTTSVGTGELFF. The CDR3 DNA sequence: TGTGCCAGCACTACTAGCGTGGGAACCGGGGAGCTGTTTTTT.

Points on this clonotype: Compared with germline, one end of the junction differs, possibly owing to a read error. This chain joins TRBV7-7 and TRBJ2-5, with 9 bases matching TRBD1. The germline CDR1 and CDR2 sequences are SSHAT and FNYEAQ (reference sequence). The CDR3 spans 15 residues. The CDR3 loop is CASSLDRGGVETQYF. The CDR3 DNA reads TGTGCTAGCAGCTTGGACAGGGGAGGTGTAGAGACCCAGTACTTC.

This chain uses TRBV5-1 with TRBJ2-7; no reliable D call. Trimming shortened V by 1 base and J by 0 bases, and 11 bases separated the two germline ends. The CDR3 contains 15 residues. Per the germline V gene, CDR1 is SGHRS and CDR2 is YFSETQ. Written as DNA, the CDR3 is TGCGCCAGCAGCTTGACGGCAGCTAACTCCTACGAGCAGTACTTC. Translation: CASSLTAANSYEQYF.

The chain couples TRBV29-1 to TRBJ1-2, with 8 bases aligning to TRBD1. After removal of 6 bases from V and 4 bases from J, the junction contained 7 bases not matched to a gene. The germline V gene has CDR1 SQVTM and CDR2 ANQGSEA. The CDR3 sequence is 13 residues long. The CDR3 DNA reads TGCAGCGTGGGGACAGGATGGATCTATGGCTACACCTTC. Translating it yields CSVGTGWIYGYTF. The variable domain in full, completed from reference TRBV29-1 and TRBJ1-2, reads SAVISQKPSRDICQRGTSLTIQCQVDSQVTMMFWYRQQPGQSLTLIATANQGSEATYESGFVIDKFPISRPNLTFSTLTVSNMSPEDSSIYLCSVGTGWIYGYTFGSGTRLTVV.

Only a few counts were recorded for this clonotype. This rearrangement joins TRBV28 to TRBJ2-3, with TRBD2 matching 7 bases. CDR1 MDHEN and CDR2 SYDVKM come from the germline V gene. The V and J ends lost 5 bases and 6 bases, in that order; junction bases with no gene match: 8. The CDR3 runs to 14 residues. CDR3 coding DNA: TGTGCCAGCAGTCCTGTGGAGGGAGGGGATACGCAGTATTTT. Protein product: CASSPVEGGDTQYF.

This chain connects TRBV29-1 to TRBJ2-5; D possibly corresponds to TRBD1 (5 bases). The DNA matches TRBJ2-7 better at its end, which makes the J call doubtful. CDR1 is SQVTM and CDR2 is ANQGSEA in the germline V gene. The CDR3 has 11 residues. The CDR3 DNA reads TGCAGCGTTGAAACACAGGACGAGCAGTACTTC. This gives the protein CSVETQDEQYF.